This T cell receptor beta chain was identified during a study of T cells expressing NK-cell markers. TCRdb processed the 5' RACE reads again and assigns one entry to each CDR3 protein, with no DNA. The sample table sets out about 430,000 distinct CDR3 sequences. CDR3 length: 17 residues. CDR1 SGHVS and CDR2 FQNEAQ come from the germline V gene. Sequencing was carried out using blood T cells: a sorted CD56 or NKG2C T cell subset, CD4+ or CD8+ T cells, or bulk PBMC T cells (not recorded which). This clonotype was sampled from a woman between 45 and 60 years old in good health. The chain is built from TRBV7-8 and TRBJ2-1. CDR3 sequence: CASSLESRGSSYNEQFF.